This T cell receptor (beta chain) was identified during a study of blood T cell repertoires in COVID-19. Measured with immunoSEQ multiplex PCR; TCRdb has only the in-frame clones, and not every one. Of about 220,000 clones listed, roughly 75% were seen once; the top ten hold around 7.3%. Germline CDR1 and CDR2: LGHNA and YNFKEQ. The CDR3 loop spans 17 amino acids. The V gene lost 3 bases and the J gene lost 0 bases, with 12 bases spanning the gap. This TCR was recovered from a woman aged 70-85 years with acute or convalescent COVID-19. This chain joins TRBV4-2 and TRBJ2-6; TRBD1 might be the D (5 bases). The specimen was peripheral blood. The CDR3 loop reads CASSQADSVSGANVLTF. For the CDR3, the DNA is TGTGCCAGCAGCCAGGCCGACAGTGTCTCTGGGGCCAACGTCCTGACTTTC.